Following are 10 T cell receptor beta chains from one sample sequenced in a study of human T cells and chemical hapten exposure. From the RACE reads, TCRdb called clonotypes with MiXCR, one entry per CDR3 protein. The top ten clones hold approximately 2.5% of a sample with about 190,000 distinct CDR3 sequences, 24% of them seen once. Indicated time point: patch test 3, about 24 weeks after DPC sensitization. Specified treatment: therapeutic diphenylcyclopropenone sensitization with weekly scalp DPC. This material consisted of whole blood, taken in connection with sensitization to the hapten diphenylcyclopropenone (DPC). These receptors originate from a woman aged 35 to 49 with alopecia areata. Some clones in this sample may be carry-over from other donors' samples.

CDR3 in amino acids: CSARAGLLLNEQFF. CDR3 sequence (DNA): TGCAGTGCTAGGGCGGGACTCCTGTTGAATGAGCAGTTCTTC. This sequence joins TRBV20-1 and TRBJ2-1, with a tentative D call TRBD2 (6 bases). Germline V lookup: CDR1 DFQATT, CDR2 SNEGSKA (reference sequence). The V end lost 3 bases, the J end lost 7 bases, and 16 bases lay between the germline ends. The CDR3 spans 14 residues.

The J gene is TRBJ2-7, the V gene TRBV28, with no clear D. V lost 5 bases and J lost 2, with 16 bases in between. This CDR3 region has 15 residues. Germline V gene lookup returns CDR1 MDHEN and CDR2 SYDVKM. The CDR3 DNA reads TGTGCCAGCAGTAGCCGGGCGAGTTCCGCCTACGAGCAGTACTTC. Translation gives CASSSRASSAYEQYF.

This clonotype appeared a single time. The V and J genes are TRBV7-2 and TRBJ1-3, with D possibly TRBD1 on 5 matching bases. The CDR3 sequence is 16 residues long. V was cut by 1 base and J by 1 base, with 11 bases left in between. Looked up from germline, CDR1 is SGHTA and CDR2 is FQGNSA. In DNA form, the CDR3 reads TGTGCCAGCAGCTTAGGGGACGGTGGATCTGGAAACACCATATATTTT. Translated, it gives CASSLGDGGSGNTIYF.

The V call is TRBV28, the J call TRBJ2-7; D remains unclear. CDR1 MDHEN and CDR2 SYDVKM come from the germline V gene. This CDR3 region has 11 residues. V was cut by 10 bases and J by 3 bases, with 10 bases left in between. CDR3 region: CATTSNYEQYF. The CDR3 nucleotides read TGTGCCACCACATCAAACTACGAGCAGTACTTC.

J is TRBJ2-1 and V is TRBV28; D remains unclear. The CDR3 has 15 residues. Germline values: CDR1 MDHEN, CDR2 SYDVKM. In nucleotides, the CDR3 is TGTGTCCCCGGGCCGCTCGGCGACCTACACAATGAGCAGTTCTTC. This gives the protein CVPGPLGDLHNEQFF.

In its sample, this clonotype was seen once. The junction does not match germline at one end; this may be a read error. The chain carries TRBV7-2 and TRBJ2-3; no clear D. CDR3 length: 13 residues. Germline CDR1 SGHTA, CDR2 FQGNSA. The CDR3 is CAGSIRRTDTQYF. The CDR3 nucleotides are TGTGCCGGCAGTATACGACGCACAGATACGCAGTATTTC. The full variable domain, its missing parts supplied by reference TRBV7-2 and TRBJ2-3, is GAGVSQSPSNKVTEKGKDVELRCDPISGHTALYWYRQSLGQGLEFLIYFQGNSAPDKSGLPSDRFSAERTGGSVSTLTIQRTQQEDSAVYLCAGSIRRTDTQYFGPGTRLTVL.

CDR3 region: CASSQIRGDYGYTF. Here the CDR3 DNA reads TGCGCCAGCAGCCAAATCAGGGGCGACTATGGCTACACCTTC. The chain uses TRBV4-1 and TRBJ1-2; D is perhaps TRBD1 (6 bases). This CDR3 contains 14 residues. Trimming shortened V by 2 bases and J by 3 bases, and 10 bases separated the two germline ends. The V gene's germline CDR1 is MGHRA and CDR2 YSYEKL.

This clonotype was seen a handful of times. The CDR3 sequence: CSAPARGRGDTQYF. The CDR3 DNA is TGCAGTGCTCCCGCCCGGGGGAGAGGGGATACGCAGTATTTT. The genes are TRBV20-1 and TRBJ2-3; perhaps TRBD2 as D (6 bases). The V and J ends lost 5 bases and 6 bases respectively, with 18 bases between them. Germline CDR1 is DFQATT and CDR2 is SNEGSKA (reference sequence). The CDR3 is made up of 14 amino acids.

This clonotype was found a few times. The DNA for the CDR3 is TGCAGCGGGTTGGACTACCGCTCTGGAAACACCATATATTTT. Its translation is CSGLDYRSGNTIYF. The J gene is TRBJ1-3, the V gene TRBV29-1, with D uncertain. Per germline, CDR1 SQVTM and CDR2 ANQGSEA. Trimming removed 7 bases at V and 0 bases at J, with 13 bases between. The CDR3 has 14 amino acids.

V and J are TRBV7-2 and TRBJ2-7; tentatively, D is TRBD2 (6 bases). Germline CDR1 reads SGHTA; CDR2 reads FQGNSA. V lost 5 bases and J 0 bases, leaving 17 bases between the germline ends. The CDR3 loop spans 16 amino acids. The CDR3 coding sequence is TGTGCCAGCAGCCGATCGGGGGACTTGACCTCCTACGAGCAGTACTTC. It yields the protein CASSRSGDLTSYEQYF. Full variable domain (remainder filled in from reference TRBV7-2 and TRBJ2-7): GAGVSQSPSNKVTEKGKDVELRCDPISGHTALYWYRQSLGQGLEFLIYFQGNSAPDKSGLPSDRFSAERTGGSVSTLTIQRTQQEDSAVYLCASSRSGDLTSYEQYFGPGTRLTVT.